Listed below are T cell receptor beta chains from one sample, sequenced in a study of human T cells and chemical hapten exposure. TCRdb re-called the RACE reads through MiXCR, storing one row per CDR3 protein. The sample carries roughly 70,000 distinct CDR3 sequences, 32% recorded once. The sequenced sample was whole blood, obtained in connection with sensitization to the hapten diphenylcyclopropenone (DPC). Receptor source: a man aged 35 to 55 with alopecia areata. Some clones in this sample may be carry-over from other donors' samples. Each CDR3 is given with its conserved first and last residue. The D gene is left open where the match is weak. Clone sizes are given selectively: once, few, many, or a class where the clone is expanded.

cdr3_nt: TGTGCCAGCAGATTGAGCATGAGCTCCTATAATTCACCCCTCCACTTT; cdr3_aa: CASRLSMSSYNSPLHF; clone_size: few; d_call: .; v_call: TRBV6-5; j_call: TRBJ1-6
cdr3_nt: TGTGCCAGCAGACTAGCGGGAGCCACAGATACGCAGTATTTT; cdr3_aa: CASRLAGATDTQYF; clone_size: few; d_call: TRBD2; v_call: TRBV6-5; j_call: TRBJ2-3
cdr3_nt: TGTGCCAGCAGCGCCGACCCCGACGGGCGTTCACCCCTCCACTTT; cdr3_aa: CASSADPDGRSPLHF; clone_size: many; d_call: .; v_call: TRBV9; j_call: TRBJ1-6
cdr3_nt: TGTGCCAGCAGTAAAAGGGGACAGCGTCATAATTCACCCCTCCACTTT; cdr3_aa: CASSKRGQRHNSPLHF; clone_size: .; d_call: TRBD1; v_call: TRBV27; j_call: TRBJ1-6
cdr3_nt: TGTGCCAGCAGTTTGAGTTCAGATACGCAGTATTTT; cdr3_aa: CASSLSSDTQYF; clone_size: .; d_call: .; v_call: TRBV12-3/TRBV12-4; j_call: TRBJ2-3
cdr3_nt: TGTGCCAGCAGTGAAATAGAGCAGTTCTTC; cdr3_aa: CASSEIEQFF; clone_size: .; d_call: .; v_call: TRBV25-1; j_call: TRBJ2-1
cdr3_nt: TGCAGTGCGGGGTCGGGGCGGGGAATGAACACTGAAGCTTTCTTT; cdr3_aa: CSAGSGRGMNTEAFF; clone_size: .; d_call: .; v_call: TRBV20-1; j_call: TRBJ1-1
cdr3_nt: TGTGCCAGCAGTACCGGACAGGGGGCTTATAGCAATCAGCCCCAGCATTTT; cdr3_aa: CASSTGQGAYSNQPQHF; clone_size: few; d_call: TRBD1; v_call: TRBV6-5; j_call: TRBJ1-5
cdr3_nt: TGTGCCAGCAGTCTGATTTGGGGCACAGATACGCAGTATTTT; cdr3_aa: CASSLIWGTDTQYF; clone_size: few; d_call: .; v_call: TRBV12-3/TRBV12-4; j_call: TRBJ2-3
cdr3_nt: TGCAGTGCTAGAGAACAGCCTATGAACACTGAAGCTTTCTTT; cdr3_aa: CSAREQPMNTEAFF; clone_size: few; d_call: .; v_call: TRBV20-1; j_call: TRBJ1-1
cdr3_nt: TGCAGTGCGGGGACTAGCGGCTCTCCCAGCTCCGAGCAGTACTTC; cdr3_aa: CSAGTSGSPSSEQYF; clone_size: .; d_call: TRBD2; v_call: TRBV20-1; j_call: TRBJ2-7
cdr3_nt: TGCAGCGTTGGGAGGGGCGGGAGGTCCTACAATGAGCAGTTCTTC; cdr3_aa: CSVGRGGRSYNEQFF; clone_size: few; d_call: TRBD2; v_call: TRBV29-1; j_call: TRBJ2-1
cdr3_nt: TGTGCCAGCAGCTTAGCAGGGGACTACGAGCAGTACTTC; cdr3_aa: CASSLAGDYEQYF; clone_size: .; d_call: .; v_call: TRBV7-3; j_call: TRBJ2-7
cdr3_nt: TGTGCCAGCAGCGTAGCATCCGCGTTCTCTGGAAACACCATATATTTT; cdr3_aa: CASSVASAFSGNTIYF; clone_size: few; d_call: .; v_call: TRBV9; j_call: TRBJ1-3
cdr3_nt: TGTGCCAGCACCGGGACCTCTGGGGCCAACGTCCTGACTTTC; cdr3_aa: CASTGTSGANVLTF; clone_size: .; d_call: .; v_call: TRBV6-1; j_call: TRBJ2-6
cdr3_nt: TGTGCCAGCAGCCCGGGACAGGGATATTCACCCCTCCACTTT; cdr3_aa: CASSPGQGYSPLHF; clone_size: many; d_call: TRBD1; v_call: TRBV27; j_call: TRBJ1-6
cdr3_nt: TGCGCCAGCAGCTTGAACTGGGGTAATGAGCAGTTCTTC; cdr3_aa: CASSLNWGNEQFF; clone_size: .; d_call: .; v_call: TRBV5-1; j_call: TRBJ2-1
cdr3_nt: TGTGCCAGCAGCTTGGGACCTGAAACTTTCTTT; cdr3_aa: CASSLGPETFF; clone_size: .; d_call: .; v_call: TRBV7-9; j_call: TRBJ1-1
cdr3_nt: TGCGCCAGCAGAGGGGACAGGGCGCGTGGCTACACCTTC; cdr3_aa: CASRGDRARGYTF; clone_size: .; d_call: TRBD1; v_call: TRBV10-2; j_call: TRBJ1-2
cdr3_nt: TGTGCCAGCAGCGGGCGGGGCAATCAGCCCCAGCATTTT; cdr3_aa: CASSGRGNQPQHF; clone_size: .; d_call: .; v_call: TRBV3-1; j_call: TRBJ1-5
cdr3_nt: TGTGCCAGCAGCAATCCGGGACCCCCGGTCGAGCAGTTCTTC; cdr3_aa: CASSNPGPPVEQFF; clone_size: .; d_call: .; v_call: TRBV28; j_call: TRBJ2-1
cdr3_nt: TGTGCCAGCACCGAGGCCAGGGGAAGGTACACTGAAGCTTTCTTT; cdr3_aa: CASTEARGRYTEAFF; clone_size: few; d_call: .; v_call: TRBV6-5; j_call: TRBJ1-1
cdr3_nt: TGTGCCAGCAGTCCTTTCCTCATTGGCCAAGTATACAATGAGCAGTTCTTC; cdr3_aa: CASSPFLIGQVYNEQFF; clone_size: .; d_call: .; v_call: TRBV12-3/TRBV12-4; j_call: TRBJ2-1
cdr3_nt: TGTGCCAGCAGCCATAGAAGGGGAGGTCAGCCCCAGCATTTT; cdr3_aa: CASSHRRGGQPQHF; clone_size: .; d_call: .; v_call: TRBV6-6; j_call: TRBJ1-5
cdr3_nt: TGTGCCAGCAAGATAGGACAGGGGAGGGCAGATACGCAGTATTTT; cdr3_aa: CASKIGQGRADTQYF; clone_size: few; d_call: TRBD1; v_call: TRBV2; j_call: TRBJ2-3
cdr3_nt: TGTGCCAGCAGTGAAGGGTCAGGGCCCTATGGCTACACCTTC; cdr3_aa: CASSEGSGPYGYTF; clone_size: few; d_call: .; v_call: TRBV6-1; j_call: TRBJ1-2
cdr3_nt: TGTGCCAGCAGCATTTTAGCGGGAGGTGGCACAGATACGCAGTATTTT; cdr3_aa: CASSILAGGGTDTQYF; clone_size: .; d_call: TRBD2; v_call: TRBV7-8; j_call: TRBJ2-3
cdr3_nt: TGTGCCAGCAGCCCATACGGCGCTAGCTCCTACAATGAGCAGTTCTTC; cdr3_aa: CASSPYGASSYNEQFF; clone_size: .; d_call: .; v_call: TRBV4-2; j_call: TRBJ2-1
cdr3_nt: TGTGCCAGCAGTGAAAGGGGGATAACTGGAAACACCATATATTTT; cdr3_aa: CASSERGITGNTIYF; clone_size: once; d_call: .; v_call: TRBV6-1; j_call: TRBJ1-3
cdr3_nt: TGCAGTGCTAGAGATCACAGCTCCTACAATGAGCAGTTCTTC; cdr3_aa: CSARDHSSYNEQFF; clone_size: .; d_call: .; v_call: TRBV20-1; j_call: TRBJ2-1
cdr3_nt: TGTGCCAGCAGCCGGACAGGGAACACCGGGGAGCTGTTTTTT; cdr3_aa: CASSRTGNTGELFF; clone_size: .; d_call: TRBD1; v_call: TRBV14; j_call: TRBJ2-2